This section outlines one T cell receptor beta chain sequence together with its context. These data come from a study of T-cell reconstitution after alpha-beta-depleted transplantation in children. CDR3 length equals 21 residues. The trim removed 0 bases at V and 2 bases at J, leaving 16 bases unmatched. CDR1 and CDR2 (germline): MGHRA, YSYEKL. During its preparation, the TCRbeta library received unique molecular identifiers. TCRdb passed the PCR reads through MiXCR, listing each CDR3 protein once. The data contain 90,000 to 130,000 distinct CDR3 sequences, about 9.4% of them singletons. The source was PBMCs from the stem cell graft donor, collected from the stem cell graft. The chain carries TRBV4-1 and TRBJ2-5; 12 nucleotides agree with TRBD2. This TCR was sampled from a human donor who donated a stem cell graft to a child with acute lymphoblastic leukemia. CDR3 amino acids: CASSQERARGLAGGGQETQYF. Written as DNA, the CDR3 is TGCGCCAGCAGCCAAGAGAGGGCGCGGGGGCTAGCGGGGGGGGGACAAGAGACCCAGTACTTC.